These 11 T cell receptor beta chains were all obtained from the same sample, sequenced in a study of siplizumab effects on memory and regulatory T cells. The repertoire was sequenced with immunoSEQ multiplex PCR; TCRdb's copy has only in-frame clones and lacks some. Of about 100,000 clones listed, more than 85% are singletons. Sequenced material: Tregs sorted from blood. The receptors shown here come from a human donor in good health.

On this clone: Additional DNA sequences in this sample encode the identical CDR3. The chain couples TRBV7-3 to TRBJ1-1, with unresolved D. Per the germline V gene, CDR1 is SGHTA and CDR2 is FQGTGA. Trimming cost V 5 bases and J 1 base, with 17 bases left between them. This CDR3 has 16 residues. CDR3 sequence reads: CASSLFRTASNTEAFF. The CDR3 nucleotides read TGTGCCAGCAGCCTCTTCCGGACTGCGTCGAACACTGAAGCTTTCTTT. The full variable domain, in which reference TRBV7-3 and TRBJ1-1 provide the parts outside the CDR3, is GAGVSQTPSNKVTEKGKYVELRCDPISGHTALYWYRQSLGQGPEFLIYFQGTGAADDSGLPNDRFFAVRPEGSVSTLKIQRTERGDSAVYLCASSLFRTASNTEAFFGQGTRLTVV.

Only one count was recorded for this clone. The CDR3 DNA is TGTGCCAGCAGCTTAGTTAGCGGTGAGACCCAGTACTTC. Its protein product is CASSLVSGETQYF. This sequence joins TRBV7-8 and TRBJ2-5, with D tentatively TRBD2 (6 bases). Germline CDR1 is SGHVS and CDR2 is FQNEAQ. V lost 1 base and J 5 bases, leaving 8 bases between the germline ends. The CDR3 runs 13 residues. Full variable domain (missing parts from reference TRBV7-8 and TRBJ2-5): GAGVSQSPRYKVAKRGQDVALRCDPISGHVSLFWYQQALGQGPEFLTYFQNEAQLDKSGLPSDRFFAERPEGSVSTLKIQRTQQEDSAVYLCASSLVSGETQYFGPGTRLLVL.

The chain is built from TRBV5-4 and TRBJ2-1; D remains unclear. The V and J ends lost 1 base and 2 bases respectively, with 4 bases between them. Germline V gene sequence: CDR1 SGHNT, CDR2 YYREEE (reference sequence). The CDR3 has 13 amino acids. CDR3 in amino acids: CASSLYAYNEQFF. CDR3 bases: TGTGCCAGCAGCTTGTATGCCTACAATGAGCAGTTCTTC.

The J gene is TRBJ1-2, the V gene TRBV5-1; D gene ambiguous. Per germline, CDR1 SGHRS and CDR2 YFSETQ. CDR3 size: 16 residues. Trimming stripped 0 bases from V and 5 bases from J, with 17 bases between. The CDR3 is CASSLGAVSGRYGYTF. The DNA for the CDR3 is TGCGCCAGCAGCTTGGGGGCCGTCTCCGGGAGATATGGCTACACCTTC.

This clone was counted once. The chain uses TRBV6-1 and TRBJ1-1; 7 positions match TRBD1. CDR3 length: 14 amino acids. CDR1 MNHNS and CDR2 SASEGT come from the germline V gene. V lost 6 bases, J lost 1 base, and 5 bases stayed unmatched. The DNA for the CDR3 is TGTGCCAGCAGAGCCCGACAGGGGAACACTGAAGCTTTCTTT. Its translation is CASRARQGNTEAFF.

This chain's CDR3 is CASRRKGNSPLHF. In nucleotides, the CDR3 is TGTGCCAGCAGACGGAAGGGTAATTCACCCCTCCACTTT. The chain links TRBV6-5 to TRBJ1-6; no clear D gene. Germline V gives CDR1 MNHEY, CDR2 SVGAGI. V was cut by 6 bases and J by 6 bases, with 9 bases left in between. CDR3 length equals 13 residues.

This clone was picked up one time. V and J are TRBV7-9 and TRBJ2-7; D is uncertain. This CDR3 is 12 amino acids long. V was clipped by 5 bases and J by 3 bases, with 8 bases between them. Germline assignment: CDR1 SEHNR and CDR2 FQNEAQ (reference sequence). CDR3 nucleotides: TGTGCCAGCAGCGTAAACAGCTACGAGCAGTACTTC. This encodes CASSVNSYEQYF.

This sequence joins TRBV19 and TRBJ2-2; D gene ambiguous. The length of the CDR3 is 15 residues. The V gene's germline CDR1 is LNHDA and CDR2 SQIVND (reference sequence). V was clipped by 7 bases and J by 4 bases, with 16 bases between them. The CDR3 loop reads CASTPGGWSTGELFF. CDR3 DNA: TGTGCCAGTACCCCAGGCGGTTGGAGCACCGGGGAGCTGTTTTTT.

V is TRBV11-2 and J is TRBJ2-7, with a possible D match to TRBD1 (8 bases). Deletions cut 5 bases from V and 2 bases from J, with 19 bases between. The germline gives CDR1 SGHAT, CDR2 FQNNGV. The CDR3 consists of 16 residues. CDR3 protein: CASSPHSGTGTYEQYF. The CDR3 region has the DNA TGTGCCAGCAGCCCCCACAGCGGGACAGGCACCTACGAGCAGTACTTC.

The chain joins TRBV7-8 to TRBJ2-1; 7 bases fit TRBD1. The J segment lost 10 bases and the V segment lost 4 bases, leaving 7 bases of the junction unmatched. The CDR3 is 13 amino acids. The germline V gene encodes CDR1 SGHVS and CDR2 FQNEAQ. The CDR3 protein is CASSSGQAREQFF. The CDR3 bases are TGTGCCAGCAGCTCCGGACAGGCCCGGGAGCAGTTCTTC.

In its sample, this clone was seen a few times. The chain carries TRBV30 and TRBJ1-1; TRBD1 matches at 7 bases. Germline values: CDR1 GTSNPN, CDR2 SVGIG (reference sequence). There are 13 residues in the CDR3. V dropped 2 bases and J dropped 3; count of bases not matched to a gene: 3. The CDR3 region has the DNA TGTGCCTGGAGTACAGGGGCGGACACTGAAGCTTTCTTT. Protein: CAWSTGADTEAFF.